This T cell receptor (beta chain) was identified in a study of T cells after yellow fever vaccination. UMIs and a universal primer site were added when TCR cDNA was made by 5'RACE template switching. Using its own MiXCR run on the 5' RACE reads, TCRdb lists one record per CDR3 protein. Among some 220,000 distinct CDR3 sequences listed, roughly 3% were seen once. Regarding the study as a whole: Detected again after the booster were most primary-vaccination clones, at 95% to 97% CD4 and 80% to 90% CD8.

This clonotype has more than one count but fewer than ten. The antigen remains undetermined. The ends lost 5 bases at V and 1 base at J; junction bases unmatched: 2. CDR3 length: 13 residues. Per the germline V gene, CDR1 is SEHNR and CDR2 is FQNEAQ (reference sequence). The J gene is TRBJ2-7, the V gene TRBV7-9, with 7 bases matching TRBD2. The specimen comprised CD4+ T cells sorted from PBMCs, sampled 10 days after the yellow fever booster vaccination. This TCR was sampled from a man in his late teens or twenties who received the YFV17D yellow fever vaccine. CDR3 protein: CASSVRGSYEQYF. In DNA form, the CDR3 reads TGTGCCAGCAGCGTGCGGGGGTCCTACGAGCAGTACTTC.